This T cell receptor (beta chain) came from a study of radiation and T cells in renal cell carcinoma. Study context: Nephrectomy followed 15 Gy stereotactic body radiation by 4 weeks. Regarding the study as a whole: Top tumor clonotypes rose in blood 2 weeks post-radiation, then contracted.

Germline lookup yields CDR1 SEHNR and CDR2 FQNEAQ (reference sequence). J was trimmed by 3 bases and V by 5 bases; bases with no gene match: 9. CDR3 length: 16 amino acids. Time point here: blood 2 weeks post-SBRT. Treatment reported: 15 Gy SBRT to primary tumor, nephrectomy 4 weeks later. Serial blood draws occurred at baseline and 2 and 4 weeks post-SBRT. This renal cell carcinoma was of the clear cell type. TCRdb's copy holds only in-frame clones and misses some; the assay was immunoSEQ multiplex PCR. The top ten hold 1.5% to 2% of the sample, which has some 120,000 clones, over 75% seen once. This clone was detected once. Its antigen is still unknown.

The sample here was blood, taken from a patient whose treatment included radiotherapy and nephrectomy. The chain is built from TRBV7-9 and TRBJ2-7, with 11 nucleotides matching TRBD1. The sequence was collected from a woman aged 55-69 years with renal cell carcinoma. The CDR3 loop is CASSLTHGTGGYEQYF. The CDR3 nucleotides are TGTGCCAGCAGCCTAACTCACGGGACAGGGGGCTACGAGCAGTACTTC.